This T cell receptor beta chain was identified during a study of identical twins. Study-wide findings and caveats: Partial confounding of zero-insertion analyses by invariant MAIT and iNKT cells was possible.

Germline-derived CDR1 and CDR2 are MGHRA and YSYEKL. Trimming shortened V by 4 bases and J by 0 bases, and 14 bases separated the two germline ends. The CDR3 extends over 16 amino acids. The authors used template switching to add a universal primer site and gave cDNA unique molecular identifiers. Via MiXCR, TCRdb re-called the 5' RACE reads, giving one row per CDR3 protein. The table has about 890,000 distinct CDR3 sequences, 12% seen once; the top ten hold under 2%. Comment on this clonotype: As yet, its antigen is unknown.

The same sample was also studied in work on yellow fever vaccine responses in identical twins. This second report adds: On the reported evidence, twins' vaccine T cell responses seemed partly convergent and partly personalized.

V gene TRBV4-1 combines with J gene TRBJ2-3; D is unresolved. The sequence was obtained from a woman aged 18 to 35 in good health. Sample: PBMCs. The CDR3 DNA follows: TGCGCCAGCAGCCCGAACCCCAGAGCTAGCACAGATACGCAGTATTTT. It is translated as CASSPNPRASTDTQYF.